This TCR beta chain was recorded in a study of cytomegalovirus exposure and HLA in healthy donors. For the study at large: Earlier work reported some 110 million unique TCR beta sequences from 180 million or so T cells.

Findings and caveats of the study: An Asian-associated ancestry cluster reportedly showed fewer N-insertions than the approximately 660-donor mean in a later analysis. Per a later analysis, roughly 17,000 TCR beta sequences showed association with HLA alleles at 0.05 false discovery rate.

PCR amplification relied on 60 Vbeta primers (plus 13 Jbeta primers). Only in-frame clones appear in the TCRdb table, and some are missing; sequencing was by immunoSEQ multiplex PCR. The sample yields more than 95,000 clones, 74% seen once. CDR1 SGHNT and CDR2 YYREEE come from the germline V gene (reference sequence). The CDR3 is 15 amino acids long, termini counted. Points on this clone: Its antigen remains unknown. Because the CDR3's place on the DNA is in doubt, the DNA is left out and the CDR3 is given as listed by TCRdb.

This TCR was sampled from a woman in her fifties or sixties in good health and CMV-seropositive. Material for sequencing was PBMCs. V and J are TRBV5-4 and TRBJ2-7; the table's D call, TRBD1, was not checked against the DNA. The chain's CDR3 is CASSTGATPSNEQYF.